The following is a T cell receptor beta chain sequence with its context. Its specific antigen is unknown. There are no base qualities to consult, and no much larger clone falls within one base. This sample stems from a study of CD8+ T cells in alopecia areata (dated by TCRdb to the late 2010s). Regarding the complete study: The treated patients, all with moderate-to-severe alopecia areata, were enrolled in an open-label pilot trial of oral tofacitinib given at 5 to 10 mg twice daily. Tofacitinib was given for 6 to 18 months, followed by 6 months of follow-up off drug to assess delayed response and recurrence. Disease severity in treated patients was measured with the SALT score, which quantifies the percentage of affected scalp surface area. To study T cell clonal expansion in alopecia areata, the researchers applied high-throughput TCRbeta sequencing to both the C3H/HeJ mouse model and human patients. On the human side, TCRbeta sequencing was run on scalp tissue and on sorted CD4+ and CD8+ peripheral blood T cells from healthy controls and from alopecia areata patients with either patchy or totalis/universalis disease. Biopsies were taken from tofacitinib-treated patients at baseline and again at 4 and 24 weeks into treatment, and several of those patients also had a later scalp biopsy. Clonality in the scalp was compared among normal scalp (n=4), patchy alopecia areata scalp (n=8), and alopecia totalis/universalis scalp (n=8). The RNA source kit depended on sample type: the PAXgene miRNA kit for fixed scalp, the miRNeasy kit for PBMCs, and the RNeasy kit for mouse skin. immunoSEQ multiplex PCR using 35 Vbeta forward primers and 13 Jbeta reverse primers was used to amplify TCRbeta CDR3 regions.

What the research found in general, with its limitations: Scalp clonality and the number of expanded CD8+ clones among the top 100 scalp clones were significantly decreased by tofacitinib. Because the treated cohort was small and had just a single nonresponder, larger studies are needed to establish links between baseline CD8+ expansion and response. Shared TCR sequences between patients were less evident than in mice, which may be partly attributable to HLA diversity in the patient population. Unlike mouse skin, where gammadelta T cells dominate, normal human skin contains resident alphabeta T cells that get sequenced too, which complicates analysis of the scalp TCR repertoire. Compared with normal scalp, lesional scalp had higher clonality and more expanded CD8+ clones, particularly in alopecia totalis/universalis, a pattern that suggests antigenic drive. Many expanded lesional clones persisted in scalp and blood during tofacitinib treatment, which may partly explain relapse after stopping treatment.

Per the publication, the treatment or condition label means: oral pan-JAK inhibitor, 5-10 mg twice daily. Lesional scalp punch biopsies and peripheral blood were collected from alopecia areata patients. PBMCs were isolated by density centrifugation and stained for CD3, CD4 and CD8, and CD4+ and CD8+ T cells were sorted on a FACSAria. Spanning cysteine to phenylalanine, the CDR3 consists of 13 amino acids. Here the CDR3 DNA is all that survives: 39 bases in frame from base 1. CDR1 and CDR2, per the germline V gene, are LGHNA and YSLEER. V ends up 4 bases short and J 9 bases short, with an unmatched junction base count of 6. Library generation was performed with the immunoSEQ multiplex PCR assay. To provide template for TCR sequencing, every sample had RNA extracted and reverse transcribed into cDNA. First-strand cDNA was synthesized using SuperScript III with a 2:1 mix of oligo-dT and random hexamers. A synthetic immune receptor repertoire was used to gauge amplification bias, and whatever bias remained was removed computationally. As for how the authors treated the data: Raw reads were preprocessed to remove errors, and CDR3 was defined according to IMGT conventions as the region from the conserved cysteine to phenylalanine. Clonality was computed by normalizing Shannon entropy by log2 of the number of productive unique TCRs and subtracting the result from 1. Whether scalp clones were CD4 or CD8 was inferred by matching scalp TCRbeta sequences against CD4 and CD8 repertoires sorted from blood. TCRdb took over this immuneACCESS table, retaining in-frame rearrangements with V and J assigned. Such tables are incomplete; in checked studies, under half of the missing clones stem from an unresolved V gene, and the remainder is unexplained. D and trimming were read from the DNA, whereas the V and J calls and clone size are those reported in that table. Here the sample has some 180,000 clones; about 51% occur a single time. The top ten clonotypes cover about 9.4% of the sample.

The sequence came from a human donor with alopecia areata. The V and J segments used are TRBV4-3 and TRBJ2-1; the central 7 bases match TRBD2. Here the sequenced sample was CD8+ T cells sorted from blood, taken around week 54, from a patient treated with tofacitinib. The CDR3 corresponds to CASSPVGGTEQFF. The DNA sequence reads TGCGCCAGCAGCCCCGTGGGGGGGACTGAGCAGTTCTTC.